A selection of T cell receptor beta chains follows, all from one sample in a study of T cell changes during pregnancy in multiple sclerosis. Here immunoSEQ multiplex PCR was the method, and the copy in TCRdb shows in-frame clones only, minus some. The sample has around 62,000 clones, about 90% seen once; the top ten hold around 0.8%. Sequenced here: CD4+ T cells from peripheral blood mononuclear cells, sampled in the first trimester of pregnancy. The receptors originated from a female donor with multiple sclerosis, enrolled in a pregnancy study. Each CDR3 is given with its conserved first and last residue. Fields, in order: CDR3 DNA, CDR3 protein, D gene, V gene, J gene, clone size. The D gene is left open where the match is weak. Some rows have no size entry. The others give once, few or many, or a class for an expanded clone.

cdr3_nt: TGTGCCGGACGGGACACCAACCTTGAAAAACTGTTTTTT; cdr3_aa: CAGRDTNLEKLFF; d_call: .; v_call: TRBV6-1; j_call: TRBJ1-4; clone_size: once
cdr3_nt: TGTGCCAGCAGCCGATCGGGAACCTACGAGCAGTACTTC; cdr3_aa: CASSRSGTYEQYF; d_call: .; v_call: TRBV6-5; j_call: TRBJ2-7; clone_size: .
cdr3_nt: TGTGCCAGCAGCCGAACAGGGGGCAGGGGAAGGAAAGCTTTCTTT; cdr3_aa: CASSRTGGRGRKAFF; d_call: TRBD1; v_call: TRBV6-5; j_call: TRBJ1-1; clone_size: .
cdr3_nt: TGTGCCAGCTCACCACCGAGGATAAGGCACACTGAAGCTTTCTTT; cdr3_aa: CASSPPRIRHTEAFF; d_call: .; v_call: TRBV18; j_call: TRBJ1-1; clone_size: .
cdr3_nt: TGTGCCAGCAGTGCCGGACAGGGAAACACCGGGGAGCTGTTTTTT; cdr3_aa: CASSAGQGNTGELFF; d_call: TRBD1; v_call: TRBV6-4; j_call: TRBJ2-2; clone_size: .
cdr3_nt: TGTGCCAGCAACGTACTAGCGGGGGGGAACAATGAGCAGTTCTTC; cdr3_aa: CASNVLAGGNNEQFF; d_call: TRBD2; v_call: TRBV9; j_call: TRBJ2-1; clone_size: .
cdr3_nt: TGTGCCAGCAGCTTACGGGGGCGGGGGACGTCTCACAATGAGCAGTTCTTC; cdr3_aa: CASSLRGRGTSHNEQFF; d_call: .; v_call: TRBV7-2; j_call: TRBJ2-1; clone_size: few
cdr3_nt: TGTGCCAGCAGTCTGGACAGGGGGCATGGAAACACCATATATTTT; cdr3_aa: CASSLDRGHGNTIYF; d_call: TRBD1; v_call: TRBV6-5; j_call: TRBJ1-3; clone_size: .
cdr3_nt: TGTGCCAGCAGCTCGGACATTTTCCCCCCCAATGAGCAGTTCTTC; cdr3_aa: CASSSDIFPPNEQFF; d_call: .; v_call: TRBV7-2; j_call: TRBJ2-1; clone_size: .
cdr3_nt: TGTGCCAGCAGCGTACTCCCCCAACTAGCGGGGGGGGAGACCCAGTACTTC; cdr3_aa: CASSVLPQLAGGETQYF; d_call: TRBD2; v_call: TRBV9; j_call: TRBJ2-5; clone_size: once
cdr3_nt: TGTGCCAGCAGCCTCAGTATAAATCAGCCCCAGCATTTT; cdr3_aa: CASSLSINQPQHF; d_call: .; v_call: TRBV11-2; j_call: TRBJ1-5; clone_size: .
cdr3_nt: TGTGCCAGCAGCTCGCCTACAGGGAAGCGGAGCTCCTACAATGAGCAGTTCTTC; cdr3_aa: CASSSPTGKRSSYNEQFF; d_call: .; v_call: TRBV7-2; j_call: TRBJ2-1; clone_size: .
cdr3_nt: TGTGCCAGCAGCTTAGTGGGGAGGGCCCACAATGAGCAGTTCTTC; cdr3_aa: CASSLVGRAHNEQFF; d_call: TRBD2; v_call: TRBV13; j_call: TRBJ2-1; clone_size: once
cdr3_nt: TGTGCCAGCAGCTTAGCGTCGACAGATACGCAGTATTTT; cdr3_aa: CASSLASTDTQYF; d_call: .; v_call: TRBV7-9; j_call: TRBJ2-3; clone_size: .
cdr3_nt: TGTGCCAGCTCACCTCTAGCGGGAGAGACCCAGTACTTC; cdr3_aa: CASSPLAGETQYF; d_call: TRBD2; v_call: TRBV18; j_call: TRBJ2-5; clone_size: .
cdr3_nt: TGTGCCAGCAGTTACTTTGCAGGGTGGCAGCCCCAGCATTTT; cdr3_aa: CASSYFAGWQPQHF; d_call: .; v_call: TRBV6-5; j_call: TRBJ1-5; clone_size: .
cdr3_nt: TGTGCCAGCAGTCCAGACAGGGGGCGGGTTAACACTGAAGCTTTCTTT; cdr3_aa: CASSPDRGRVNTEAFF; d_call: TRBD1; v_call: TRBV27; j_call: TRBJ1-1; clone_size: few
cdr3_nt: TGTGCCAGTAGTAACAGGGGTTCACCCCTCCACTTT; cdr3_aa: CASSNRGSPLHF; d_call: TRBD1; v_call: TRBV19; j_call: TRBJ1-6; clone_size: few
cdr3_nt: TGTGCCAGTAGTAGCCGACTAGCGGGGGGGCCTTACACCGGGGAGCTGTTTTTT; cdr3_aa: CASSSRLAGGPYTGELFF; d_call: TRBD2; v_call: TRBV19; j_call: TRBJ2-2; clone_size: .
cdr3_nt: TGTGCCAGCAGCCTCACAACCAATACGCAGTATTTT; cdr3_aa: CASSLTTNTQYF; d_call: .; v_call: TRBV7-2; j_call: TRBJ2-3; clone_size: .
cdr3_nt: TGCGCCAGCAGCTTGGCCTGGGGGCAGATGGCAGATACGCAGTATTTT; cdr3_aa: CASSLAWGQMADTQYF; d_call: .; v_call: TRBV5-1; j_call: TRBJ2-3; clone_size: .
cdr3_nt: TGTGCCTGGGGGAGACAGGGCACTGAAGCTTTCTTT; cdr3_aa: CAWGRQGTEAFF; d_call: TRBD1; v_call: TRBV30; j_call: TRBJ1-1; clone_size: .